The clone carrying this T cell receptor beta chain was counted between two and nine times. This specimen comes from a study of identical twins. The germline V gene encodes CDR1 SGHVS and CDR2 FQNEAQ. CDR3 size: 12 residues. V was pared by 8 bases and J by 7 bases, with 12 bases between. TCRdb reprocessed the 5' RACE reads with MiXCR, giving one entry per CDR3 protein. The repertoire consists of more than 400,000 distinct CDR3 sequences, with roughly 15% occurring once and the leading ten covering less than 0.5%. These same records also appear under a second study, on yellow fever vaccine responses in identical twins.

The chain combines TRBV7-8 with TRBJ2-1; D is possibly TRBD2 (6 bases). This TCR was recovered from a woman aged 18-29 years in good health. Material for sequencing was CD4+ T cells sorted from blood. The CDR3 bases are TGTGCCAGCTCCGTGGCGGGGAATGAGCAGTTCTTC. Its translation is CASSVAGNEQFF. Supplemented by reference TRBV7-8 and TRBJ2-1, the full variable domain reads GAGVSQSPRYKVAKRGQDVALRCDPISGHVSLFWYQQALGQGPEFLTYFQNEAQLDKSGLPSDRFFAERPEGSVSTLKIQRTQQEDSAVYLCASSVAGNEQFFGPGTRLTVL.